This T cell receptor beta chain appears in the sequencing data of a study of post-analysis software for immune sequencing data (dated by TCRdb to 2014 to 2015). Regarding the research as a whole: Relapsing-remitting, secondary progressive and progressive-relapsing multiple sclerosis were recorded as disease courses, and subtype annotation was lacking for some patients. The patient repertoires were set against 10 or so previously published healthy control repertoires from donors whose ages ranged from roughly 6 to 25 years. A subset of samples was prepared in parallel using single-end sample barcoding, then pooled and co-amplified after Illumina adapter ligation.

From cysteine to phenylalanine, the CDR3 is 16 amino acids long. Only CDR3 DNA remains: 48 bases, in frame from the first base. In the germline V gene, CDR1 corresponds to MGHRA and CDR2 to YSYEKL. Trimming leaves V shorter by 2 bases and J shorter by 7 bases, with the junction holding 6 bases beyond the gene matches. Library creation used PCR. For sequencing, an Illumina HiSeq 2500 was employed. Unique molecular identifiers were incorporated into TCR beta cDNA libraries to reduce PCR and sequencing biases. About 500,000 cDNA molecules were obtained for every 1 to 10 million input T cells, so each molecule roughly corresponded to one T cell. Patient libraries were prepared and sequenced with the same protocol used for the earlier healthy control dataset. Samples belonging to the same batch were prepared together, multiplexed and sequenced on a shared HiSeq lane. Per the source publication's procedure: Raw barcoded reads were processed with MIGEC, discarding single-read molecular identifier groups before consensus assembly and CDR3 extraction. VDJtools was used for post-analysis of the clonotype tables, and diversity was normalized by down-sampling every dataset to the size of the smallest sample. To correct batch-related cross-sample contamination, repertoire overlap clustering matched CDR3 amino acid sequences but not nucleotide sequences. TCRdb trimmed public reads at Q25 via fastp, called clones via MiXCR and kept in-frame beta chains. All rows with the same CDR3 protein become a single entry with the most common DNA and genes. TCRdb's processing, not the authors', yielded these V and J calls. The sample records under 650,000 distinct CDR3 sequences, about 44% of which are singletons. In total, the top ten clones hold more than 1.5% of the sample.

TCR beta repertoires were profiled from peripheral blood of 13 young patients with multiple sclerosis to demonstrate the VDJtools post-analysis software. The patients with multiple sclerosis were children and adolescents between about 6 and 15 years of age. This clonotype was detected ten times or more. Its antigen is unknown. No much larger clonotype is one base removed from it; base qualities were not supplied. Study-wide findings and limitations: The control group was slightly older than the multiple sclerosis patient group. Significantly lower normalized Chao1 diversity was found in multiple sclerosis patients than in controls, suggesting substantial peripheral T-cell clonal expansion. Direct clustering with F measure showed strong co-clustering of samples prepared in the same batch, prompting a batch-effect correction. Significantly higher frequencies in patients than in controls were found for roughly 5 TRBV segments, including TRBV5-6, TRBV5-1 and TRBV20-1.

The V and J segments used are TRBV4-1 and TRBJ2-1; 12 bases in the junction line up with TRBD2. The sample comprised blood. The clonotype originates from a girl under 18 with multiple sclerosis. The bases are TGCGCCAGCAGCCAATTCCTAGCGGGGGGGGTAAATGAGCAGTTCTTC. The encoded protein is CASSQFLAGGVNEQFF.